Presented here are 3 T cell receptor beta chains from one specimen sequenced in a study of glioma-infiltrating T cells. The iRepertoire nested amplicon-rescue multiplex PCR amplified TCR alpha and beta CDR3s from RNA. In TCRdb, the multiplex PCR reads were re-called with MiXCR into one record per CDR3 protein. The table includes around 90,000 distinct CDR3 sequences, 40% detected once. What was sequenced was glioma tissue, nonneoplastic brain tissue, or PBMCs (not recorded which). The source of these receptors is a human donor with low-grade glioma or glioblastoma, undergoing nonglioma brain surgery, or in good health (not recorded which).

In this sample, this clonotype turned up a few times. The CDR3 here is CASSSRDPGGNTIYF. In DNA form, the CDR3 reads TGTGCCAGCAGCTCCCGGGACCCCGGTGGAAACACCATATATTTT. This sequence joins TRBV5-4 and TRBJ1-3; TRBD1 is a possible D gene (5 bases). The CDR3 loop spans 15 amino acids. CDR1 is SGHNT, CDR2 YYREEE, per germline (reference sequence). Between the trimmed V and J ends, which lost 3 bases and 3 bases, there was a span of 13 bases.

The rearrangement links TRBV27 to TRBJ2-3, with TRBD2 matching over 10 bases. The CDR3 has 14 residues. V lost 7 bases and J lost 6; bases outside the gene matches: 7. Germline V gene sequence: CDR1 MNHEY, CDR2 SMNVEV (reference sequence). This chain's CDR3 is CASTSGGAIDTQYF. CDR3 sequence (DNA): TGTGCCAGCACCAGCGGGGGGGCCATCGATACGCAGTATTTT.

This clonotype was seen just once. A much larger clone differs from this one at a single base, so this may be a read error. The V and J genes are TRBV19 and TRBJ2-2; 7 bases are shared with TRBD1. CDR1 and CDR2 from the germline V gene are LNHDA and SQIVND (reference sequence). The CDR3 loop spans 17 amino acids. The CDR3 loop is CDSSIGAGTANTGELFF. The CDR3 nucleotides read TGTGACAGTAGTATAGGGGCCGGGACAGCGAACACCGGGGAGCTGTTTTTT.